Presented here are 13 T cell receptor beta chains from one specimen sequenced in a study of vaccination and CD4 T cells after COVID-19 (dated by TCRdb to 2021 to 2024). The treatment or condition tag for this specimen amounts to: approximately 10-day PBMC culture with coronavirus spike peptide pools or control peptides (ViraFEST assay). These receptors are not linked to any known antigen. Libraries were built with PCR. This sample was sequenced with an Illumina iSeq 100. TCR sequencing of DNA from cultured CD4+ T cells used the Oncomine TCR Beta short-read assay at the Johns Hopkins FTIC core. TCRdb itself trimmed the public reads at Q25 with fastp, ran MiXCR and retained productive beta chains. CDR3 protein duplicates are merged, each entry listing the most common genes and DNA. The sample records 7,000 to 10,000 distinct CDR3 sequences, 55% to 75% of which are singletons. The ten largest clonotypes hold 37% of the sample.

Sequenced input: CD4+ T cells from blood, cultured in vitro. The receptors come from a human donor who had recovered from COVID-19.

This clonotype was detected a few times. V gene TRBV10-3 combines with J gene TRBJ2-1; the match to TRBD2 covers 13 bases. CDR1 is ENHRY, CDR2 SYGVKD, per germline. The CDR3 length is 15 residues. The J segment lost 8 bases and the V segment lost 7 bases, leaving 8 bases of the junction unmatched. The CDR3 spells CAITGTSGAQDEQFF. The CDR3 DNA reads TGTGCCATCACCGGGACTAGCGGGGCTCAGGATGAGCAGTTCTTC.

This chain connects TRBV5-1 to TRBJ2-7; TRBD1 matches 8 bases. Germline assignment: CDR1 SGHRS and CDR2 YFSETQ. V shed 8 bases, J shed 4 bases, and the junction held 14 bases outside the gene matches. The CDR3 totals 15 residues. The CDR3: CASSTGGNADYEQYF. DNA for the CDR3: TGCGCCAGTTCCACAGGGGGAAATGCAGATTACGAGCAGTACTTC.

In its sample, this clonotype was seen once. This rearrangement joins TRBV2 to TRBJ2-7; TRBD1 matches at 7 bases. The V and J ends lost 7 bases and 2 bases, in that order; junction bases with no gene match: 8. The CDR3 totals 14 residues. The germline V gene has CDR1 SNHLY and CDR2 FYNNEI. DNA of the CDR3: TGTGCCAGCACCACAGACAGGGCAGCCTACGAGCAGTACTTC. Translation gives CASTTDRAAYEQYF.

This clonotype was recorded once. The CDR3 nucleotides read TGTGCCATCAGTGTTTGGGGACGTGAAAAACTGTTTTTT. The encoded protein is CAISVWGREKLFF. The V gene is TRBV10-3, the J gene TRBJ1-4; perhaps TRBD1 as D (5 bases). V dropped 4 bases and J dropped 7 bases, with 10 bases sitting between them. Looked up from germline, CDR1 is ENHRY and CDR2 is SYGVKD. CDR3 length equals 13 residues.

This chain links TRBV19 with TRBJ2-7; 12 nucleotides match TRBD2. This CDR3 spans 16 amino acids. Germline CDR1 and CDR2: LNHDA and SQIVND (reference sequence). Trimming cost V 4 bases and J 6 bases; bases outside gene matches: 10. In DNA, the CDR3 is TGTGCCAGTAGTAGGACTAGCGGGGAGCATGGGCGCGAGCAGTACTTC. It is translated as CASSRTSGEHGREQYF.

This clonotype was seen more than once but under ten times. This rearrangement joins TRBV6-1 to TRBJ2-1, with a possible D match to TRBD1 (6 bases). V lost 7 bases and J 10 bases, leaving 14 bases between the germline ends. Germline V lookup: CDR1 MNHNS, CDR2 SASEGT. CDR3 size: 12 residues. The CDR3 here is CASTPRGTEQFF. The DNA for the CDR3 is TGTGCCAGCACCCCTAGGGGGACAGAGCAGTTCTTC.

This clonotype was seen only a few times. The rearrangement links TRBV6-1 to TRBJ1-6; no definite D call. Deletions cut 6 bases from V and 6 bases from J, with 18 bases between. Germline-derived CDR1 and CDR2 are MNHNS and SASEGT. The CDR3 is 16 residues long. The chain's CDR3 is CASSSDSKVLNSPLHF. Here the CDR3 DNA reads TGTGCCAGCAGCTCCGACTCCAAGGTCCTTAATTCACCCCTCCACTTT.

CDR3 sequence reads: CASWRGATDTQYF. In nucleotides, the CDR3 is TGTGCCAGCTGGCGGGGGGCCACAGATACGCAGTATTTT. The chain couples TRBV25-1 to TRBJ2-3; 8 nucleotides match TRBD2. This CDR3 has 13 residues. Germline-derived CDR1 and CDR2 are MGHDK and SYGVNS. V lost 8 bases and J lost 2; bases outside the gene matches: 3.

This clonotype was detected a few times. This chain connects TRBV10-3 to TRBJ1-2; 7 nucleotides match TRBD1. The J segment lost 2 bases and the V segment lost 10 bases, leaving 7 bases of the junction unmatched. CDR1 and CDR2 from the germline V gene are ENHRY and SYGVKD. The CDR3 spans 13 residues. CDR3 loop: CATRDSQNYGYTF. CDR3 in DNA: TGTGCCACTAGGGACAGCCAAAACTATGGCTACACCTTC.

The chain employs TRBV5-1 and TRBJ1-2, with TRBD1 matching over 8 bases. This CDR3 is 13 amino acids long. V shed 8 bases, J shed 3 bases, and the junction held 6 bases outside the gene matches. Germline V gene lookup returns CDR1 SGHRS and CDR2 YFSETQ. In nucleotides, the CDR3 is TGCGCCAGTAGACAGGGGTACGACTATGGCTACACCTTC. Amino acid sequence: CASRQGYDYGYTF.

The V gene is TRBV7-2, the J gene TRBJ1-2; D unresolved. Germline loops: CDR1 SGHTA, CDR2 FQGNSA. Trimming shortened V by 5 bases and J by 6 bases, and 10 bases separated the two germline ends. The length of the CDR3 is 12 residues. The CDR3 nucleotides read TGTGCCAGCAGCCTCAATGGAAATGGCTACACCTTC. Translated, it gives CASSLNGNGYTF. Full variable domain (rest looked up from reference TRBV7-2 and TRBJ1-2): GAGVSQSPSNKVTEKGKDVELRCDPISGHTALYWYRQSLGQGLEFLIYFQGNSAPDKSGLPSDRFSAERTGGSVSTLTIQRTQQEDSAVYLCASSLNGNGYTFGSGTRLTVV.

This clonotype occurred a few times. V and J are TRBV20-1 and TRBJ1-2; TRBD1 is a possible D gene (5 bases). The CDR3 sequence is 14 residues long. The V gene lost 1 base and the J gene lost 4 bases, with 13 bases spanning the gap. Germline V CDR1 and CDR2: DFQATT, SNEGSKA (reference sequence). CDR3 region: CSARAEGPRYGYTF. CDR3 bases: TGCAGTGCTAGAGCTGAGGGGCCCCGCTATGGCTACACCTTC.

DNA of the CDR3: TGTGCCAGCAGTTTGTACAGGGGAAGTTATCAGCCCCAGCATTTT. Translated, it gives CASSLYRGSYQPQHF. This chain links TRBV6-2 or TRBV6-3 with TRBJ1-5; 7 bases are shared with TRBD1. The CDR3 loop spans 15 amino acids. V lost 4 bases and J lost 5; bases outside the gene matches: 8. Germline-derived CDR1 and CDR2 are MNHEY and SVGEGT.